This T cell receptor (beta chain) originates from a study of control samples from healthy donors and cancer patients (dated by TCRdb to 2018 to 2021). Comment on this clone: It lacks a known antigen.

The protocol used for the library was the immunoSEQ multiplex PCR assay. Here the immuneACCESS table is served through TCRdb, limited to in-frame sequences with V and J called. Missing clones are a known gap in these copies; in checked studies unresolved V genes cover under half, and the rest lacks a known reason. This sample's records show fewer than 200,000 clones. 2.2% of the sample goes to the ten largest clones. The junction shows trimming of 6 bases on V and 7 bases on J, plus 22 bases between the germline ends. The germline V gene supplies CDR1 MDHEN and CDR2 SYDVKM. From the cysteine through the phenylalanine, the CDR3 covers 17 amino acids. CDR3 DNA only is kept here, 51 bases in frame from base 1.

The TCR sequence derives from a young woman in good health. Sequencing input: blood. Rearrangement joined TRBV28 to TRBJ1-6; matching of 6 bases hints at TRBD1 as the D gene. The CDR3 corresponds to CASSPRRPGAGNSPLHF. The bases are TGTGCCAGCAGCCCCAGACGACCAGGGGCAGGGAATTCACCCCTCCACTTT.